This passage covers 30 T cell receptor beta chains from one sample sequenced in a study of cytomegalovirus exposure and HLA in healthy donors. Profiling relied on immunoSEQ multiplex PCR, and the TCRdb table lists in-frame clones only, not all of them. Of under 250,000 clones in the sample, 75% to 95% were seen once. Sample: PBMCs. These receptors all stem from a young woman in good health and CMV-seronegative.

This clone was detected once. The CDR3 sequence: CAWSLSRTGIDIQYF. CDR3 DNA: TGTGCCTGGAGTCTATCCCGGACAGGGATAGACATTCAGTACTTC. The rearrangement uses TRBV30 and TRBJ2-4; 8 bases match TRBD1. The CDR3 length is 15 residues. Trimming at V came to 2 bases and at J to 8 bases, leaving 11 bases not matched to a gene. The germline CDR1 and CDR2 sequences are GTSNPN and SVGIG (reference sequence). Filled out from reference TRBV30 and TRBJ2-4, the complete variable domain reads SQTIHQWPATLVQPVGSPLSLECTVEGTSNPNLYWYRQAAGRGLQLLFYSVGIGQISSEVPQNLSASRPQDRQFILSSKKLLLSDSGFYLCAWSLSRTGIDIQYFGAGTRLSVL.

V usage is TRBV4-1 and J usage is TRBJ2-7, with D perhaps matching TRBD1 (6 bases). The CDR3 consists of 15 residues. Trimming stripped 4 bases from V and 1 base from J, with 14 bases between. In germline, CDR1 is MGHRA, CDR2 YSYEKL. The CDR3 here is CASSPPGQGSYEQYF. CDR3 bases: TGCGCCAGCAGCCCCCCCGGGCAGGGGTCCTACGAGCAGTACTTC.

The V and J genes are TRBV7-9 and TRBJ2-7; 8 bases are a match to TRBD1. V shed 4 bases, J shed 1 base, and the junction held 3 bases outside the gene matches. The V gene's germline CDR1 is SEHNR and CDR2 FQNEAQ (reference sequence). The CDR3 extends over 14 amino acids. This CDR3 is CASSSGGSSYEQYF. The DNA of the CDR3 is TGTGCCAGCAGCTCAGGGGGCTCATCCTACGAGCAGTACTTC.

The chain couples TRBV7-9 to TRBJ2-2; 10 positions match TRBD1. Germline CDR1 and CDR2: SEHNR and FQNEAQ (reference sequence). The CDR3 sequence is 17 residues long. V was pared by 5 bases and J by 3 bases, with 9 bases of the junction left unmatched. CDR3 loop: CASSAFAGQGYTGELFF. CDR3 nucleotide sequence: TGTGCCAGCAGCGCGTTTGCGGGACAGGGGTACACCGGGGAGCTGTTTTTT.

The chain uses TRBV19 and TRBJ2-7; 12 nucleotides line up with TRBD1. This CDR3 is built from 15 residues. Germline values: CDR1 LNHDA, CDR2 SQIVND (reference sequence). Trimming removed 9 bases from V and 5 bases from J; junction bases left unmatched: 11. In nucleotides, the CDR3 is TGTGCCAGCAGCCTTTTGGGGACAGGGGGCGACGAGCAGTACTTC. Translated, it gives CASSLLGTGGDEQYF.

The J gene is TRBJ2-1, the V gene TRBV5-1, with 7 bases matching TRBD2. The CDR3 is 19 residues long. J was trimmed by 0 bases and V by 4 bases; bases with no gene match: 16. Germline values: CDR1 SGHRS, CDR2 YFSETQ. Here the CDR3 reads CASSPEGTNSIRSYNEQFF. CDR3 DNA sequence: TGCGCCAGCAGCCCGGAGGGGACTAACTCAATACGCTCCTACAATGAGCAGTTCTTC. Full variable domain (missing parts from reference TRBV5-1 and TRBJ2-1): KAGVTQTPRYLIKTRGQQVTLSCSPISGHRSVSWYQQTPGQGLQFLFEYFSETQRNKGNFPGRFSGRQFSNSRSEMNVSTLELGDSALYLCASSPEGTNSIRSYNEQFFGPGTRLTVL.

This chain connects TRBV30 to TRBJ2-7; D possibly corresponds to TRBD1 (6 bases). Germline CDR1 is GTSNPN and CDR2 is SVGIG (reference sequence). The CDR3 contains 14 residues. V was pared by 5 bases and J by 0 bases, with 14 bases between. This CDR3 is CAWGRGGSSYEQYF. The CDR3 DNA reads as TGTGCCTGGGGAAGAGGGGGTAGCTCCTACGAGCAGTACTTC.

This clone was observed a few times. This chain joins TRBV7-2 and TRBJ1-5; no definite D call. Trimming took 4 bases from V and 12 from J, leaving 16 bases between them. There are 13 residues in the CDR3. The germline V gene encodes CDR1 SGHTA and CDR2 FQGNSA. CDR3 amino acids: CASSSRQLKDQHF. DNA for the CDR3: TGTGCCAGCAGCTCACGACAACTGAAGGACCAGCATTTT.

V is TRBV27 and J is TRBJ1-4; TRBD1 matches 9 bases. This CDR3 has 17 residues. V lost 6 bases and J lost 6; bases outside the gene matches: 14. Germline assignment: CDR1 MNHEY and CDR2 SMNVEV (reference sequence). The CDR3 bases are TGTGCCAGCAGCACCGGGACAGGGAAATGGGCGGATGAAAAACTGTTTTTT. Protein product: CASSTGTGKWADEKLFF.

This chain connects TRBV5-6 to TRBJ2-3; TRBD2 might be the D (5 bases). The CDR3 extends over 13 amino acids. Trimming left V 4 bases short and J 3 bases short, with 9 bases between. CDR1 is SGHDT and CDR2 is YYEEEE in the germline V gene. The CDR3 loop is CASSPSGTDTQYF. CDR3 nucleotide sequence: TGTGCCAGCAGCCCATCGGGGACAGATACGCAGTATTTT.

As to this clone: The sample has other DNA sequences that encode this CDR3 too. The chain has TRBV18 and TRBJ1-5; 7 bases line up with TRBD1. V shed 6 bases and J 2 bases; nucleotides not matched to a gene: 4. Germline V lookup: CDR1 KGHSH, CDR2 LQKENI. CDR3 length equals 14 residues. Here the CDR3 DNA reads TGTGCCAGCTCTCCCGACAGGGGCAATCAGCCCCAGCATTTT. Translation: CASSPDRGNQPQHF.

The rearrangement uses TRBV11-2 and TRBJ2-1, with D possibly TRBD2 on 6 matching bases. This CDR3 contains 15 residues. V was clipped by 1 base and J by 6 bases, with 13 bases between them. Germline CDR1 SGHAT, CDR2 FQNNGV. CDR3 nucleotide sequence: TGTGCCAGCAGCTTAGGCAGGAGGGGTATCAATGAGCAGTTCTTC. Amino acid sequence: CASSLGRRGINEQFF.

The chain employs TRBV2 and TRBJ1-5, with 9 positions matching TRBD1. After removal of 7 bases from V and 4 bases from J, the junction contained 5 bases not matched to a gene. Germline V CDR1 and CDR2: SNHLY, FYNNEI. This CDR3 region has 14 residues. DNA of the CDR3: TGTGCCAGCATCCTGACAGGGGGGAATCAGCCCCAGCATTTT. Protein sequence: CASILTGGNQPQHF.

The chain employs TRBV18 and TRBJ2-6; 7 bases align to TRBD1. Germline CDR1 and CDR2: KGHSH and LQKENI. The length of the CDR3 is 18 residues. With 0 bases clipped from V and 0 bases from J, the junction kept 5 bases outside the gene matches. Written as DNA, the CDR3 is TGTGCCAGCTCACCACCGTACGGGACAGCCTCTGGGGCCAACGTCCTGACTTTC. Translated: CASSPPYGTASGANVLTF.

The chain has TRBV25-1 and TRBJ2-1; TRBD1 agrees at 8 bases. This CDR3 has 15 residues. V shed 3 bases, J shed 9 bases, and the junction held 10 bases outside the gene matches. The germline CDR1 and CDR2 sequences are MGHDK and SYGVNS. The CDR3 here is CASSDGQGLLGEQFF. The CDR3, as DNA: TGTGCCAGCAGTGACGGACAGGGTCTCCTGGGTGAGCAGTTCTTC.

The chain has TRBV28 and TRBJ2-2, with 7 bases that match TRBD2. The CDR3 is made up of 13 amino acids. The junction had 7 bases not matched to a gene; V was cut back by 11 bases and J by 4 bases. The germline V gene has CDR1 MDHEN and CDR2 SYDVKM. CDR3 DNA: TGTGCCGGCCGACTAGCCGGCACCGGGGAGCTGTTTTTT. Its protein is CAGRLAGTGELFF.

The rearrangement uses TRBV28 and TRBJ2-3; D is ambiguous. The germline gives CDR1 MDHEN, CDR2 SYDVKM. The CDR3 extends over 11 amino acids. Deletions cut 6 bases from V and 7 bases from J, with 8 bases between. The CDR3 sequence is CASRSPYTQYF. In nucleotides, the CDR3 is TGTGCCAGCAGGTCTCCTTATACGCAGTATTTT.

The chain couples TRBV5-1 to TRBJ2-5; TRBD2 agrees at 12 bases. The CDR3 runs 17 residues. V was clipped by 4 bases and J by 2 bases; unmatched bases: 9. The germline CDR1 and CDR2 sequences are SGHRS and YFSETQ. The CDR3 is CASSLNGLAGIQETQYF. The DNA of the CDR3 is TGCGCCAGCAGCCTTAACGGACTAGCGGGGATACAAGAGACCCAGTACTTC.

This chain uses TRBV7-2 with TRBJ2-5; a possible D gene is TRBD2 (5 bases). Trimming left V 3 bases short and J 4 bases short, with 15 bases between. CDR3 length equals 15 residues. The germline gives CDR1 SGHTA, CDR2 FQGNSA. The CDR3 coding sequence is TGTGCCAGCAGCTTTAGCCCCCTGGGGAGAGAGACCCAGTACTTC. It is translated as CASSFSPLGRETQYF.

Comments on this clone: The sample has other DNA sequences that encode this CDR3 too. The V and J genes are TRBV18 and TRBJ1-1, with D hard to call. CDR3 size: 13 residues. CDR1 is KGHSH, CDR2 LQKENI, per germline. V dropped 3 bases and J dropped 0 bases, with 5 bases sitting between them. The CDR3 DNA reads TGTGCCAGCTCACCTGAGTTGAACACTGAAGCTTTCTTT. Translation: CASSPELNTEAFF.

Here the CDR3 DNA reads TGTGCCAGCAGCCAAGACGGGGGGTTAGGGGCCCAGCATTTT. Protein product: CASSQDGGLGAQHF. The V and J genes are TRBV7-2 and TRBJ1-5; maybe TRBD1 (5 bases). V lost 5 bases, J lost 11 bases, and 19 bases lay in between. The V gene's germline CDR1 is SGHTA and CDR2 FQGNSA. This CDR3 has 14 residues.

The gene calls are TRBV18 and TRBJ2-2; 9 nucleotides match TRBD1. Unmatched junction bases numbered 4, after V lost 4 bases and J lost 4 bases. The CDR3 loop spans 15 amino acids. Germline values: CDR1 KGHSH, CDR2 LQKENI. The CDR3 loop reads CASSLGQGPTGELFF. In nucleotides, the CDR3 is TGTGCCAGCTCACTGGGACAGGGACCCACCGGGGAGCTGTTTTTT.

The chain is built from TRBV28 and TRBJ1-2; a weak D match, TRBD1 (6 bases). V lost 3 bases, J lost 8 bases, and 16 bases lay in between. CDR1 and CDR2 (germline): MDHEN, SYDVKM. The CDR3 loop spans 14 amino acids. CDR3 nucleotides: TGTGCCAGCAGTTTTGGGGGCCTGAGGGGCGGCTACACCTTC. It translates to CASSFGGLRGGYTF.

The gene calls are TRBV29-1 and TRBJ1-2; no clear D gene. Germline V gene data show CDR1 as SQVTM and CDR2 as ANQGSEA. V lost 4 bases, J lost 6 bases, and 15 bases lay in between. This CDR3 spans 13 amino acids. Here the CDR3 DNA reads TGCAGCGTTGGTATAGTTCGCTTGGATGGCTACACCTTC. As protein: CSVGIVRLDGYTF. Full variable domain (remainder filled in from reference TRBV29-1 and TRBJ1-2): SAVISQKPSRDICQRGTSLTIQCQVDSQVTMMFWYRQQPGQSLTLIATANQGSEATYESGFVIDKFPISRPNLTFSTLTVSNMSPEDSSIYLCSVGIVRLDGYTFGSGTRLTVV.

V is TRBV29-1 and J is TRBJ2-1; D possibly corresponds to TRBD1 (6 bases). The germline CDR1 and CDR2 sequences are SQVTM and ANQGSEA. V gave up 6 bases and J gave up 4 bases, with 16 bases separating them. This CDR3 comprises 14 residues. The DNA of the CDR3 is TGCAGCGTCCACCGCCAGGGGAAATACAATGAGCAGTTCTTC. Protein sequence: CSVHRQGKYNEQFF.

The DNA for the CDR3 is TGTGCCAGCAAAATGACAGGACCTAAGAACACTGAAGCTTTCTTT. It is translated as CASKMTGPKNTEAFF. The V call is TRBV27, the J call TRBJ1-1; perhaps TRBD1 as D (6 bases). CDR1 is MNHEY and CDR2 is SMNVEV in the germline V gene (reference sequence). The CDR3 covers 15 residues. Trimming removed 7 bases at V and 1 base at J, with 16 bases between.

The chain links TRBV19 to TRBJ1-4; D perhaps matches TRBD1 (6 bases). The CDR3 is 13 residues long. Trimming took off 5 bases at V and 8 bases at J, with 12 bases between the two ends. CDR1 and CDR2 (germline): LNHDA, SQIVND (reference sequence). The CDR3: CASSFRQDEKLFF. DNA for the CDR3: TGTGCCAGTAGTTTTAGACAGGACGAAAAACTGTTTTTT.

The chain has TRBV27 and TRBJ2-7, with TRBD1 matching over 9 bases. Germline CDR1 reads MNHEY; CDR2 reads SMNVEV (reference sequence). The V segment lost 8 bases and the J segment 2 bases; nucleotides outside the gene matches: 4. The length of the CDR3 is 13 residues. The CDR3 DNA is TGTGCCAGCCACCGGACAGGGGCCTACGAGCAGTACTTC. Residues: CASHRTGAYEQYF.

This chain links TRBV2 with TRBJ2-7, with 9 bases identical to TRBD1. V was pared by 10 bases and J by 5 bases, with 9 bases of the junction left unmatched. The germline CDR1 and CDR2 sequences are SNHLY and FYNNEI. The CDR3 length is 13 residues. This chain's CDR3 is CANQRDRVHEQYF. The DNA for the CDR3 is TGTGCCAACCAGCGGGACAGGGTCCACGAGCAGTACTTC.

V usage is TRBV6-1 and J usage is TRBJ2-7; 12 positions match TRBD1. There are 16 residues in the CDR3. CDR1 is MNHNS and CDR2 is SASEGT in the germline V gene. V gave up 3 bases and J gave up 5 bases; unmatched junction bases: 8. The CDR3 region has the DNA TGTGCCAGCAGTGACTACGGGACAGGGGGCGGGGACGAGCAGTACTTC. Protein product: CASSDYGTGGGDEQYF.